This TCR beta chain was recovered during a study of CD8 T cells in Susac syndrome (dated by TCRdb to 2018 to 2020). About the investigation overall: Whether CD8+ T cell activation and differentiation in Susac syndrome was antigen driven was tested using repertoire sequencing.

RNA was extracted using the RNeasy kit, and roughly 0.5 to 1 microgram was reverse transcribed with random hexamers. The immunoSEQ multiplex PCR assay, which covers 54 Vbeta and 13 Jbeta segments, was used to amplify TCR beta CDR3 regions. To correct PCR amplification bias, a synthetic template baseline was used for both primer optimization and computational correction. As for the original processing: Reads were annotated to V, D and J genes according to IMGT and were analyzed with immunoSEQ Analyzer, with only productive sequences retained. Clonality was calculated as one minus the Shannon entropy normalized by log2 of the number of productive unique sequences. For each patient and control, public and private clones were evaluated within the 100 most prevalent clones. Clones were defined as Susac-specific when absent from the healthy and MS cohorts, from fewer than 1,300 published viral clones and from other ImmuneACCESS disease sequences. Using fastp trimming at Q25 and MiXCR clonotype assembly, TCRdb reanalyzed the public sequencing data and kept in-frame beta chains. Each CDR3 protein gets just one entry, which takes the most common genes and DNA from the rows behind it. The V and J calls were not made by the authors but by TCRdb's processing. Across this sample there are roughly 150,000 distinct CDR3 sequences, with roughly 94% seen only once. The biggest ten clones account for approximately 0.073% of the sample.

High-throughput TCR beta sequencing profiled peripheral blood CD8+ and CD4+ T cells from healthy donors, Susac syndrome patients and multiple sclerosis patients. Healthy donors were age- and sex-matched controls. Bulk CD8+ and CD4+ T cells were purified by magnetic negative isolation, whereas CD8+ TEMRA cells were enriched by FACS. Blood was drawn into EDTA tubes, processed within 24 hours, and PBMCs were isolated by density gradient centrifugation. PBMCs intended for TCR sequencing were cryopreserved in liquid nitrogen and were subsequently thawed in a 37 degrees C water bath. The sorted or isolated CD4+, CD8+ and CD8+ TEMRA cells reached a purity of at least 90%. V and J are truncated by 0 bases and 7 bases respectively, leaving an intervening sequence of 4 bases. The germline V gene supplies CDR1 SGHDN and CDR2 FVKESK. Spanning cysteine to phenylalanine, the CDR3 consists of 13 amino acids. The only DNA kept is the CDR3, 39 bases in frame from the first base.

Broad study findings and their caveats: The study acknowledged that relatively few individuals were included in the TCR sequencing and HLA analysis.

In this sample, this clonotype turned up a few times. The target of this receptor is not known. It has no much larger one-base neighbor in the sample; base qualities were not kept. Sequences were obtained from CD4+ T cells from PBMCs. Here the chain combines TRBV14 and TRBJ1-6; the D gene identity is not certain. This TCR came from a human donor in good health. CDR3 sequence: CASSQERNSPLHF. The bases read TGTGCCAGCAGCCAAGAACGGAATTCACCCCTCCACTTT. Full variable domain (CDR3 extended with the reference TRBV14 and TRBJ1-6 proteins): EAGVTQFPSHSVIEKGQTVTLRCDPISGHDNLYWYRRVMGKEIKFLLHFVKESKQDESGMPNNRFLAERTGGTYSTLKVQPAELEDSGVYFCASSQERNSPLHFGNGTRLTVT.